This TCR beta chain emerged from a study of a mutant IDH1 vaccine in newly diagnosed glioma. Specified time point: week 11, during vaccination. A 20-mer mutant IDH1 peptide at 300 ug was injected subcutaneously with topical imiquimod. Trimming pared 3 bases from V and 4 bases from J, leaving 13 bases between. The germline gives CDR1 SGDLS, CDR2 YYNGEE. The CDR3 extends over 14 amino acids. A remark on this clone: Its antigen is not known.

Some clones are missing from TCRdb's copy, which holds only in-frame ones; the method was immunoSEQ multiplex PCR. This table holds 95,000 to 120,000 clones, roughly 90% found once. The chain uses TRBV9 and TRBJ1-2; D call uncertain. The TCR sequence derives from a woman aged 45 to 65 with glioma. Here the sequenced sample was PBMCs, taken from a glioma patient whose treatment included an IDH1 peptide vaccine. The CDR3 sequence is CASSDLRSPYGYTF. CDR3 coding DNA: TGTGCCAGCAGCGACTTGAGGTCCCCCTATGGCTACACCTTC.